These T cell receptor beta chains were read from a single sample in a study of PD-L1 blockade in urothelial cancer. Profiled with immunoSEQ multiplex PCR; TCRdb holds only in-frame clones, not every one. The repertoire holds about 43,000 clones, with under 90% as singletons. The sequencing used PBMCs, collected around atezolizumab (anti-PD-L1) treatment. These receptor sequences come from a man aged 55 to 70 with urothelial cancer. Both conserved end residues are part of each CDR3. The D gene is left open where the match is weak. Some rows mark clone size as missing; the rest say once, few, many or name a class of expanded clone.

clone_size: .; j_call: TRBJ2-5; v_call: TRBV11-2; d_call: TRBD2; cdr3_aa: CASSLASGEGETQYF; cdr3_nt: TGTGCCAGCAGCTTAGCTAGCGGGGAGGGAGAGACCCAGTACTTC
clone_size: .; j_call: TRBJ2-1; v_call: TRBV27; d_call: TRBD1; cdr3_aa: CASRVTGGHYNEQFF; cdr3_nt: TGTGCCAGCAGGGTGACAGGGGGCCACTACAATGAGCAGTTCTTC
clone_size: .; j_call: TRBJ1-1; v_call: TRBV10-3; d_call: .; cdr3_aa: CAIRRGTAVNTEAFF; cdr3_nt: TGTGCCATCAGACGGGGAACTGCGGTGAACACTGAAGCTTTCTTT
clone_size: few; j_call: TRBJ1-6; v_call: TRBV19; d_call: TRBD1; cdr3_aa: CASSTRQGTSPLHF; cdr3_nt: TGTGCCAGTAGTACCCGACAGGGTACCTCACCCCTCCACTTT
clone_size: .; j_call: TRBJ2-7; v_call: TRBV27; d_call: TRBD1; cdr3_aa: CASSLNRGGYEQYF; cdr3_nt: TGTGCCAGCAGTTTAAACAGGGGCGGCTACGAGCAGTACTTC
clone_size: .; j_call: TRBJ1-5; v_call: TRBV4-1; d_call: TRBD1; cdr3_aa: CASSPENRGQKNQPQHF; cdr3_nt: TGCGCCAGCAGCCCTGAGAACAGGGGGCAGAAGAATCAGCCCCAGCATTTT
clone_size: .; j_call: TRBJ1-6; v_call: TRBV5-4; d_call: TRBD1; cdr3_aa: CASSLERDRAIPRGSPLHF; cdr3_nt: TGTGCCAGCAGCTTGGAACGGGACAGGGCTATCCCTCGCGGTTCACCCCTCCACTTT
clone_size: .; j_call: TRBJ2-6; v_call: TRBV30; d_call: .; cdr3_aa: CAWSVPRSSGANVLTF; cdr3_nt: TGTGCCTGGAGTGTGCCCCGTAGCTCTGGGGCCAACGTCCTGACTTTC
clone_size: once; j_call: TRBJ2-1; v_call: TRBV11-2; d_call: .; cdr3_aa: CASSGGGYSYNEQFF; cdr3_nt: TGTGCCAGCAGCGGCGGGGGCTACTCCTACAATGAGCAGTTCTTC
clone_size: .; j_call: TRBJ1-2; v_call: TRBV2; d_call: .; cdr3_aa: CASSEGALNYGYTF; cdr3_nt: TGTGCCAGCAGTGAGGGGGCGCTGAACTATGGCTACACCTTC
clone_size: once; j_call: TRBJ2-5; v_call: TRBV5-1; d_call: TRBD1; cdr3_aa: CASWTGGDGETQYF; cdr3_nt: TGCGCCAGCTGGACAGGGGGAGATGGGGAGACCCAGTACTTC
clone_size: .; j_call: TRBJ2-3; v_call: TRBV7-2; d_call: .; cdr3_aa: CASSLVSSQEGDTQYF; cdr3_nt: TGTGCCAGCAGCTTAGTCTCCAGCCAGGAGGGTGATACGCAGTATTTT
clone_size: .; j_call: TRBJ2-3; v_call: TRBV6-1; d_call: .; cdr3_aa: CASLAVDTQYF; cdr3_nt: TGTGCCAGTCTCGCGGTGGATACGCAGTATTTT
clone_size: once; j_call: TRBJ1-3; v_call: TRBV6-1; d_call: .; cdr3_aa: CASSERGGGAGNTIYF; cdr3_nt: TGTGCCAGCAGTGAAAGAGGCGGGGGGGCCGGAAACACCATATATTTT
clone_size: .; j_call: TRBJ1-6; v_call: TRBV5-6; d_call: .; cdr3_aa: CASSLAGRTYNSPLHF; cdr3_nt: TGTGCCAGCAGCTTGGCTGGTAGAACTTATAATTCACCCCTCCACTTT
clone_size: .; j_call: TRBJ2-7; v_call: TRBV2; d_call: .; cdr3_aa: CASSRGKGTYEQYF; cdr3_nt: TGTGCCAGCAGTAGAGGGAAGGGAACCTACGAGCAGTACTTC
clone_size: .; j_call: TRBJ1-1; v_call: TRBV19; d_call: .; cdr3_aa: CASSAGTTRTEAFF; cdr3_nt: TGTGCCAGTAGTGCCGGGACAACTCGGACTGAAGCTTTCTTT
clone_size: .; j_call: TRBJ2-5; v_call: TRBV5-5; d_call: .; cdr3_aa: CASSLAQGSETQYF; cdr3_nt: TGTGCCAGCAGCTTGGCCCAGGGGTCGGAGACCCAGTACTTC
clone_size: .; j_call: TRBJ2-3; v_call: TRBV19; d_call: TRBD2; cdr3_aa: CASSIAGGRGADTQYF; cdr3_nt: TGTGCCAGTAGTATAGCGGGGGGGCGAGGGGCAGATACGCAGTATTTT
clone_size: .; j_call: TRBJ1-2; v_call: TRBV7-9; d_call: .; cdr3_aa: CASSILAKGYTF; cdr3_nt: TGTGCCAGCAGCATCCTGGCCAAAGGCTACACCTTC
clone_size: .; j_call: TRBJ1-1; v_call: TRBV28; d_call: .; cdr3_aa: CASSLGGTYTEAFF; cdr3_nt: TGTGCCAGCAGTTTAGGGGGGACCTACACTGAAGCTTTCTTT
clone_size: .; j_call: TRBJ1-3; v_call: TRBV5-5; d_call: .; cdr3_aa: CASSSADSYTIYF; cdr3_nt: TGTGCCAGCAGCTCGGCGGACAGCTACACCATATATTTT
clone_size: .; j_call: TRBJ2-6; v_call: TRBV19; d_call: TRBD1; cdr3_aa: CASSRTGTGANVLTF; cdr3_nt: TGTGCCAGTAGTAGGACAGGTACTGGGGCCAACGTCCTGACTTTC
clone_size: .; j_call: TRBJ2-7; v_call: TRBV5-1; d_call: TRBD2; cdr3_aa: CASSLLLADSYEQYF; cdr3_nt: TGCGCCAGCAGCTTGCTACTAGCGGACTCCTACGAGCAGTACTTC
clone_size: .; j_call: TRBJ2-7; v_call: TRBV2; d_call: .; cdr3_aa: CASKREGPESAYEQYF; cdr3_nt: TGTGCCAGCAAACGGGAAGGACCCGAATCCGCCTACGAGCAGTACTTC
clone_size: .; j_call: TRBJ1-4; v_call: TRBV6-1; d_call: .; cdr3_aa: CASSIRLGDEKLFF; cdr3_nt: TGTGCCAGCAGTATAAGACTAGGGGATGAAAAACTGTTTTTT
clone_size: .; j_call: TRBJ2-3; v_call: TRBV7-9; d_call: .; cdr3_aa: CASSLGLAATDTQYF; cdr3_nt: TGTGCCAGCAGCTTAGGGTTAGCAGCCACAGATACGCAGTATTTT
clone_size: .; j_call: TRBJ2-3; v_call: TRBV2; d_call: .; cdr3_aa: CASSASRAGTQYF; cdr3_nt: TGTGCCAGCAGTGCTAGCCGGGCCGGTACGCAGTATTTT
clone_size: .; j_call: TRBJ2-2; v_call: TRBV28; d_call: TRBD2; cdr3_aa: CASSLALAGGTGELFF; cdr3_nt: TGTGCCAGCAGTTTAGCGCTAGCGGGGGGCACCGGGGAGCTGTTTTTT
clone_size: .; j_call: TRBJ1-2; v_call: TRBV28; d_call: TRBD1; cdr3_aa: CASMWTGRYGYTF; cdr3_nt: TGTGCCAGCATGTGGACAGGGCGCTATGGCTACACCTTC
clone_size: .; j_call: TRBJ1-1; v_call: TRBV19; d_call: .; cdr3_aa: CASSSTGGAEAFF; cdr3_nt: TGTGCCAGTAGTTCCACTGGGGGCGCTGAAGCTTTCTTT
clone_size: .; j_call: TRBJ2-3; v_call: TRBV2; d_call: TRBD2; cdr3_aa: CASSLGLAGDTDTQYF; cdr3_nt: TGTGCCAGCAGTCTTGGACTAGCGGGGGACACAGATACGCAGTATTTT
clone_size: .; j_call: TRBJ1-1; v_call: TRBV11-1; d_call: TRBD1; cdr3_aa: CASSFGDRGAEAFF; cdr3_nt: TGTGCCAGCAGCTTTGGGGACAGGGGGGCTGAAGCTTTCTTT
clone_size: .; j_call: TRBJ1-5; v_call: TRBV28; d_call: .; cdr3_aa: CASSLIGDQPQHF; cdr3_nt: TGTGCCAGCAGTTTAATAGGGGATCAGCCCCAGCATTTT
clone_size: .; j_call: TRBJ1-1; v_call: TRBV18; d_call: TRBD1; cdr3_aa: CASSQGAGTEAFF; cdr3_nt: TGTGCCAGCTCACAGGGGGCGGGCACTGAAGCTTTCTTT
clone_size: .; j_call: TRBJ2-7; v_call: TRBV27; d_call: TRBD2; cdr3_aa: CASKTLGGKGYEQYF; cdr3_nt: TGTGCCAGCAAAACCTTGGGGGGGAAAGGCTACGAGCAGTACTTC
clone_size: .; j_call: TRBJ1-2; v_call: TRBV6-1; d_call: TRBD1; cdr3_aa: CASEDRVREGYTF; cdr3_nt: TGTGCCAGCGAAGACAGGGTACGGGAAGGCTACACCTTC
clone_size: .; j_call: TRBJ2-1; v_call: TRBV19; d_call: TRBD1; cdr3_aa: CASSGQGGIGGAPIGIEQFF; cdr3_nt: TGTGCCAGTAGTGGACAGGGGGGTATTGGCGGGGCGCCTATTGGGATTGAGCAGTTCTTC
clone_size: once; j_call: TRBJ1-2; v_call: TRBV2; d_call: .; cdr3_aa: CASRGTGLGYTF; cdr3_nt: TGTGCCAGCAGGGGGACGGGACTGGGTTACACCTTC
clone_size: .; j_call: TRBJ1-5; v_call: TRBV2; d_call: TRBD1; cdr3_aa: CASRGPKTGDSNQPQHF; cdr3_nt: TGTGCCAGCAGGGGTCCCAAGACAGGGGACTCCAATCAGCCCCAGCATTTT
clone_size: .; j_call: TRBJ1-1; v_call: TRBV27; d_call: TRBD1; cdr3_aa: CASSLGTGLTEAFF; cdr3_nt: TGTGCCAGCAGTTTGGGGACAGGGCTTACTGAAGCTTTCTTT
clone_size: .; j_call: TRBJ1-5; v_call: TRBV6-6; d_call: TRBD1; cdr3_aa: CASSYSRQGVQPQHF; cdr3_nt: TGTGCCAGCAGTTACTCGAGACAGGGGGTCCAGCCCCAGCATTTT
clone_size: .; j_call: TRBJ1-4; v_call: TRBV5-1; d_call: TRBD1; cdr3_aa: CASSLSQGNEKLFF; cdr3_nt: TGCGCCAGCAGCTTGTCACAGGGGAATGAAAAACTGTTTTTT
clone_size: .; j_call: TRBJ1-5; v_call: TRBV10-3; d_call: .; cdr3_aa: CAISDSGQNNQPQHF; cdr3_nt: TGTGCCATCAGTGACTCCGGACAAAACAATCAGCCCCAGCATTTT
clone_size: .; j_call: TRBJ1-1; v_call: TRBV7-9; d_call: TRBD1; cdr3_aa: CASSASKRTGRGWNTEAFF; cdr3_nt: TGTGCCAGCAGCGCCTCAAAAAGGACAGGGCGAGGGTGGAACACTGAAGCTTTCTTT
clone_size: .; j_call: TRBJ1-1; v_call: TRBV6-4; d_call: .; cdr3_aa: CASSEYPERSDVDDEAFF; cdr3_nt: TGTGCCAGCAGTGAGTACCCCGAGAGGTCCGATGTAGACGATGAAGCTTTCTTT
clone_size: once; j_call: TRBJ2-5; v_call: TRBV7-2; d_call: .; cdr3_aa: CASVNYPGEGETQYF; cdr3_nt: TGTGCCAGCGTAAACTATCCAGGCGAGGGAGAGACCCAGTACTTC
clone_size: .; j_call: TRBJ2-2; v_call: TRBV5-4; d_call: TRBD2; cdr3_aa: CASSRGLAGTGELFF; cdr3_nt: TGTGCCAGCAGCCGGGGACTAGCGGGCACCGGGGAGCTGTTTTTT
clone_size: .; j_call: TRBJ1-4; v_call: TRBV30; d_call: .; cdr3_aa: CAWSVGDEVEKLFF; cdr3_nt: TGTGCCTGGAGTGTAGGGGATGAAGTGGAAAAACTGTTTTTT
clone_size: .; j_call: TRBJ2-3; v_call: TRBV7-3; d_call: TRBD1; cdr3_aa: CASSTGQADTQYF; cdr3_nt: TGTGCCAGCAGCACAGGACAGGCAGATACGCAGTATTTT
clone_size: .; j_call: TRBJ2-2; v_call: TRBV10-3; d_call: TRBD1; cdr3_aa: CAITETGDGSGELFF; cdr3_nt: TGTGCCATCACCGAGACAGGGGATGGATCCGGGGAGCTGTTTTTT
clone_size: once; j_call: TRBJ2-1; v_call: TRBV6-6; d_call: TRBD1; cdr3_aa: CASSLGQDPHNEQFF; cdr3_nt: TGTGCCAGCAGTTTAGGACAGGACCCCCACAATGAGCAGTTCTTC
clone_size: .; j_call: TRBJ2-5; v_call: TRBV15; d_call: TRBD2; cdr3_aa: CATSRGLAGETQYF; cdr3_nt: TGTGCCACCAGCCGGGGACTAGCGGGGGAGACCCAGTACTTC
clone_size: .; j_call: TRBJ1-5; v_call: TRBV27; d_call: TRBD1; cdr3_aa: CASRGQNNQPQHF; cdr3_nt: TGTGCCAGCAGGGGACAGAACAATCAGCCCCAGCATTTT
clone_size: .; j_call: TRBJ2-7; v_call: TRBV7-2; d_call: TRBD1; cdr3_aa: CASATGSLSYEQYF; cdr3_nt: TGTGCCAGCGCGACAGGGTCCCTTTCCTACGAGCAGTACTTC